This T cell receptor (beta chain) was sequenced for a study of blood T cell repertoires in COVID-19. For the study at large: PBMCs, B-cell-depleted T cells, or T cells were the source of the cDNA or gDNA that made up the material.

The ends lost 4 bases at V and 3 bases at J; junction bases unmatched: 9. Looked up from germline, CDR1 is SGDLS and CDR2 is YYNGEE. The CDR3 has 15 amino acids. Some clones are missing from TCRdb's copy, which holds only in-frame ones; the method was immunoSEQ multiplex PCR. The top ten clones hold approximately 3% of a sample with around 260,000 clones, 70% to 90% of them seen once. The chain joins TRBV9 to TRBJ1-1; TRBD1 aligns across 7 bases. The origin of this receptor is a woman in her 30s with active or convalescent COVID-19. Specimen: peripheral blood. CDR3 in amino acids: CASSTTTGLDTEAFF. CDR3 coding DNA: TGTGCCAGCAGCACGACGACAGGGTTGGACACTGAAGCTTTCTTT.